The T cell receptor (beta chain) described here comes from a study of blood T cell repertoires in COVID-19. Background on the study: COVID-19 samples, acute and convalescent, were from the United States, Italy and Spain. PBMCs, B-cell-depleted T cells, or T cells were the source of the cDNA or gDNA that made up the material.

In the authors' workflow: Scientists estimated how many nucleated cells there were by amplifying reference gene primers. The table came from immunoSEQ multiplex PCR; TCRdb's copy has only in-frame clones and leaves some out. Clone size and the V and J calls come from that table; the DNA yielded D and trimming. The data hold about 120,000 clones, with 85% to 90% observed a single time. Germline-derived CDR1 and CDR2 are MNHEY and SMNVEV (reference sequence). There are 15 residues in the CDR3. The V end was cut by 0 bases, the J end by 6 bases, with 13 bases between. Sequencing was carried out using peripheral blood. This chain joins TRBV27 and TRBJ2-3, with D possibly matching TRBD2 (5 bases). This clonotype originated in a woman in her fifties or sixties with active or convalescent COVID-19. CDR3 protein: CASSLSKFRGDTQYF. In DNA form, the CDR3 reads TGTGCCAGCAGTTTATCTAAATTTCGAGGGGATACGCAGTATTTT.